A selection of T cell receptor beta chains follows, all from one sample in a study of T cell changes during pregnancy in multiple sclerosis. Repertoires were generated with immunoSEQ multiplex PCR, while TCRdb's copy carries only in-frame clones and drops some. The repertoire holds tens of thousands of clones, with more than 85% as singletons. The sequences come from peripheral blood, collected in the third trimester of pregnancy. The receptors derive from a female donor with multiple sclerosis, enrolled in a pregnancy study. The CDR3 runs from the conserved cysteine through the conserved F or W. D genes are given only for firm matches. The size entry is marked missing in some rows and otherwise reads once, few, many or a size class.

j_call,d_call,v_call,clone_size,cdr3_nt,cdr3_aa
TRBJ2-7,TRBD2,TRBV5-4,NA,TGTGCCAGCAGCTCTAGCGGGAGAGGATCCTACGAGCAGTACTTC,CASSSSGRGSYEQYF
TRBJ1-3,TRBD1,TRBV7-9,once,TGTGCCAGCAGCCCCCCCGGGACAGGGGTTGGAAACACCATATATTTT,CASSPPGTGVGNTIYF
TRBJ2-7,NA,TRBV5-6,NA,TGTGCCAGCAGCTTGCCCCAATCAGGGCCCTACGAGCAGTACTTC,CASSLPQSGPYEQYF
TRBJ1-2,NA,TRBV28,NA,TGTGCCAGCACCCTTCCGACCCCCGGGGGCTACACCTTC,CASTLPTPGGYTF
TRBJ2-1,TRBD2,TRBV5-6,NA,TGTGCCAGCAGCTTGCCTAGCGGGGCGAATGAGCAGTTCTTC,CASSLPSGANEQFF
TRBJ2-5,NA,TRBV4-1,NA,TGCGCCAGCAGCCAAGCACTAGGCCGGCACCAAGAGACCCAGTACTTC,CASSQALGRHQETQYF
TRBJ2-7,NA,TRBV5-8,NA,TGTGCCAGCAGCTTGGGTCTTCAAGGAGGCTCCTACGAGCAGTACTTC,CASSLGLQGGSYEQYF
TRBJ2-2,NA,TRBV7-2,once,TGTGCCAGCAGCTTAGCGGGGGCCCACACCGGGGAGCTGTTTTTT,CASSLAGAHTGELFF
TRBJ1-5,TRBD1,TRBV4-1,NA,TGCGCCAGCAGCCCGACAGGGAATAGCAATCAGCCCCAGCATTTT,CASSPTGNSNQPQHF
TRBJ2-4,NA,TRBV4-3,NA,TGCGCCAGCAGCCCCGACCCCCTCGAGGGAAACATTCAGTACTTC,CASSPDPLEGNIQYF
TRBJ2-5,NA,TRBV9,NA,TGTGCCAGCAGCGCCCATCAAGAGACCCAGTACTTC,CASSAHQETQYF
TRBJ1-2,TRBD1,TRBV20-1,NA,TGCAGTGCCCAGGACAGGCTGGGCTACACCTTC,CSAQDRLGYTF
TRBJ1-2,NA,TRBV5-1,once,TGCGCCAGTGGGGGCAGAAACTATGGCTACACCTTC,CASGGRNYGYTF
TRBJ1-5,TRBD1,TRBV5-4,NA,TGTGCCAGCAGCGCCGGGACAGATAGCAATCAGCCCCAGCATTTT,CASSAGTDSNQPQHF
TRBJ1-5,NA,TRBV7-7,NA,TGTGCTAGCAGCCGGACAGACAATCAGCCCCAGCATTTT,CASSRTDNQPQHF
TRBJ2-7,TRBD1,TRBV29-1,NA,TGCAGCGTTGCGCGGGGGACAGGGCTCAACGAGCAGTACTTC,CSVARGTGLNEQYF
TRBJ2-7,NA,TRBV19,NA,TGTGCCAGTAGAATTGAAGGACACACAAACTACGAGCAGTACTTC,CASRIEGHTNYEQYF
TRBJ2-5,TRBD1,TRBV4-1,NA,TGCGCCAGCAGCCAAGATCCGGTGGGACAGCAATACTTC,CASSQDPVGQQYF
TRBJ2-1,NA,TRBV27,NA,TGTGCCAGCAGTCCCGGACAGAGGATTTACAATGAGCAGTTCTTC,CASSPGQRIYNEQFF
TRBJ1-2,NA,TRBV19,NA,TGTGCCAGTAGTATCTATCAGGGTAATAACTATGGCTACACCTTC,CASSIYQGNNYGYTF
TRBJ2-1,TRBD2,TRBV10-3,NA,TGTGCCACGCCCCTAGCGGGGGCCTCCTACAATGAGCAGTTCTTC,CATPLAGASYNEQFF
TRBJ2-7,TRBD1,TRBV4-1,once,TGCGCCAGCAGCCAATTACAGGGGGCCTACGAGCAGTACTTC,CASSQLQGAYEQYF
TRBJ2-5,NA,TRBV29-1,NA,TGCAGCGTTGAGAGTAGTTTTGAGACCCAGTACTTC,CSVESSFETQYF
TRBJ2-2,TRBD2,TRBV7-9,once,TGTGCCAGCAGCCCGTGGACTAGCGGGAGGGACGGGGACACCGGGGAGCTGTTTTTT,CASSPWTSGRDGDTGELFF
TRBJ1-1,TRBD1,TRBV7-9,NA,TGTGCCAGCAGCTTAGGACAGGGGATGAACACTGAAGCTTTCTTT,CASSLGQGMNTEAFF